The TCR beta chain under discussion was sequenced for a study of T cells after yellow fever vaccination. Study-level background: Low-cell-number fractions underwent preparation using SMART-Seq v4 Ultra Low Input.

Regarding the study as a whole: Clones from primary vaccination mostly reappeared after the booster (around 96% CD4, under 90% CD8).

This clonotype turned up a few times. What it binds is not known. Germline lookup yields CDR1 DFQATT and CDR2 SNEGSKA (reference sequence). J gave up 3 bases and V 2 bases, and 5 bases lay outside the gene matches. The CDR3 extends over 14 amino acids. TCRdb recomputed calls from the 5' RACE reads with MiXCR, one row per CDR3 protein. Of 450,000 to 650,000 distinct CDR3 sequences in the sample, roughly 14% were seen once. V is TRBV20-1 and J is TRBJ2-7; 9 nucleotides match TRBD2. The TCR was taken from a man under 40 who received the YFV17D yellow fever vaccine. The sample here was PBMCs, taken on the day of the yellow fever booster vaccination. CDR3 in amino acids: CSARMSSGNYEQYF. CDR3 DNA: TGCAGTGCTAGAATGTCTAGCGGGAACTACGAGCAGTACTTC.